This passage covers 9 T cell receptor beta chains from one sample sequenced in a study of glioma-infiltrating T cells. Amplification of TCR alpha and beta CDR3 regions from RNA used iRepertoire nested multiplex PCR. From the multiplex PCR reads, TCRdb called clonotypes with MiXCR, one entry per CDR3 protein. Counted here are approximately 110,000 distinct CDR3 sequences, about 23% occurring once; the ten biggest clones make up 13% to 15%. The specimen was glioma tissue, nonneoplastic brain tissue, or PBMCs (not recorded which). All receptors come from a human donor with low-grade glioma or glioblastoma, undergoing nonglioma brain surgery, or in good health (not recorded which).

The table lists this clonotype with many counts. This chain connects TRBV2 to TRBJ2-5; TRBD1 matches at 8 bases. Trimming cost V 8 bases and J 5 bases; bases outside gene matches: 7. Germline V CDR1 and CDR2: SNHLY, FYNNEI. The CDR3 has 13 amino acids. The CDR3: CASFNRGRETQYF. DNA of the CDR3: TGTGCCAGCTTCAACAGGGGGAGGGAGACCCAGTACTTC.

Concerning this clonotype: The junction and the germline gene differ at one end; a read error may be behind it. The chain is built from TRBV6-1 and TRBJ2-3, with D perhaps matching TRBD1 or TRBD2 (5 bases each). Germline assignment: CDR1 MNHNS and CDR2 SASEGT. This CDR3 is 17 amino acids long. The CDR3 DNA follows: TGTGCCAGCAGTATCGGGACCCATATCTACACGACAGATAAGCAGTATTTT. Encoded protein: CASSIGTHIYTTDKQYF.

This clonotype occurred a few times. The junction and the germline gene differ at one end; a read error may be behind it. J is TRBJ1-2 and V is TRBV7-2; the D is unclear. Per the germline V gene, CDR1 is SGHTA and CDR2 is FQGNSA. CDR3 length: 13 residues. CDR3 sequence (DNA): TGTGCCAGCCGCTTAGACGCCGTGTATGGCTACACCTTC. Amino acids: CASRLDAVYGYTF.

This clonotype occurred many times. V is TRBV4-1 and J is TRBJ1-1; TRBD1 matches at 8 bases. The CDR3 contains 15 residues. Germline assignment: CDR1 MGHRA and CDR2 YSYEKL. J was trimmed by 4 bases and V by 3 bases; bases with no gene match: 7. This CDR3 reads CASSHPGQGLTEAFF. The DNA of the CDR3 is TGCGCCAGCAGCCATCCCGGACAGGGTCTCACTGAAGCTTTCTTT.

This clonotype was observed once. Given a much more abundant clone one base away, this may be a read error. J is TRBJ2-2 and V is TRBV18; D not resolved. Germline-derived CDR1 and CDR2 are KGHSH and LQKENI. V lost 2 bases and J lost 3, with 16 bases in between. The CDR3 extends over 17 amino acids. CDR3 nucleotides: TGTGCCAGCTCACCAACGGAATATTCGTTGGACACCGGGGAGCTGTTTTTT. It translates to CASSPTEYSLDTGELFF.

As for this clonotype: One base away lies a much larger clone, so this may be a sequencing read error. The chain is built from TRBV7-2 and TRBJ2-3, with D uncertain. Trimming shortened V by 4 bases and J by 6 bases, and 17 bases separated the two germline ends. Germline assignment: CDR1 SGHTA and CDR2 FQGNSA. CDR3 length equals 15 residues. The CDR3 reads CASSSDFSHGDTQYF. CDR3 nucleotides: TGTGCCAGCAGCTCAGATTTTAGCCACGGGGATACGCAGTATTTT.

This chain connects TRBV7-8 to TRBJ2-7, with TRBD2 matching over 11 bases. There are 16 residues in the CDR3. The V segment lost 8 bases and the J segment 4 bases; nucleotides outside the gene matches: 13. Per the germline V gene, CDR1 is SGHVS and CDR2 is FQNEAQ. The CDR3 loop is CASSGQLAGVRYEQYF. The CDR3 coding sequence is TGTGCCAGCTCGGGCCAACTAGCGGGAGTGAGATACGAGCAGTACTTC.

This chain connects TRBV7-9 to TRBJ2-2, with D hard to call. The CDR3 length is 13 residues. V lost 1 base and J lost 6, with 6 bases in between. The germline V gene encodes CDR1 SEHNR and CDR2 FQNEAQ (reference sequence). The DNA for the CDR3 is TGTGCCAGCAGCTTAGTGAGCTCCGGGGAGCTGTTTTTT. As protein: CASSLVSSGELFF.

Comment on this clonotype: This may be a read error, as it is one base from a much larger clone. The chain is built from TRBV7-9 and TRBJ1-3; D is unclear. In germline, CDR1 is SEHNR, CDR2 FQNEAQ (reference sequence). This CDR3 is 14 amino acids long. As DNA, the CDR3 is TGTGCCAGCACCTTAGAAGGCTCTGGAAACACCATATATTTT. It is translated as CASTLEGSGNTIYF. The whole variable domain, remainder taken from reference TRBV7-9 and TRBJ1-3, is DTGVSQNPRHKITKRGQNVTFRCDPISEHNRLYWYRQTLGQGPEFLTYFQNEAQLEKSRLLSDRFSAERPKGSFSTLEIQRTEQGDSAMYLCASTLEGSGNTIYFGEGSWLTVV.